This T cell receptor beta chain was sequenced for a study of human T cells and chemical hapten exposure. Overall study: Weekly administration of diphenylcyclopropenone to the scalp of patients continued throughout the approximately 24-week study.

Time point here: patch test 1, 2 weeks after DPC sensitization. Treatment specified: therapeutic diphenylcyclopropenone sensitization with weekly scalp DPC. From the RACE reads, TCRdb called clonotypes with MiXCR, one entry per CDR3 protein. This table has about 360,000 distinct CDR3 sequences, roughly 4.8% appearing once. This clonotype was seen more than once but under ten times. Its antigen is as yet unknown. Findings and limits, study-wide: The number of TCRs above 1 in 1000 frequency did not change after DPC sensitization. There were significantly more large CDR3 similarity clusters among expanded TCRs than among controls.

Trimming took off 6 bases at V and 3 bases at J, with 11 bases between the two ends. Germline assignment: CDR1 MGHDK and CDR2 SYGVNS. CDR3 length equals 13 residues. The sequence came from a woman aged 45 to 65 with alopecia areata. Some clones in this sample may be carry-over from other donors' samples. V usage is TRBV25-1 and J usage is TRBJ1-1, with unresolved D. Here the sequenced sample was whole blood, taken in connection with sensitization to the hapten diphenylcyclopropenone (DPC). CDR3: CASSPRVDTEAFF. CDR3 sequence (DNA): TGTGCCAGCAGCCCCCGGGTCGACACTGAAGCTTTCTTT.